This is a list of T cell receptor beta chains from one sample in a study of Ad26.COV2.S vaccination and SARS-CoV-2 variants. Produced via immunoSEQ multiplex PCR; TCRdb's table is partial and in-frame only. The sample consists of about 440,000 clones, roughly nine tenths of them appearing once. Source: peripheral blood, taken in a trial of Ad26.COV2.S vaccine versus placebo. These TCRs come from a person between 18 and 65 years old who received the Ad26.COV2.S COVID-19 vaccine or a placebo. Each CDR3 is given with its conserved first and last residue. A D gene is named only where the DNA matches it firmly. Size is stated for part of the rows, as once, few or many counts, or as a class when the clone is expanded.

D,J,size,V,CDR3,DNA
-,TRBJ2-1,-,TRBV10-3,CAISVGNNNEQFF,TGTGCCATCAGTGTAGGGAATAACAATGAGCAGTTCTTC
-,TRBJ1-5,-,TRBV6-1,CASSEWGSNQPQHF,TGTGCCAGCAGTGAATGGGGCTCAAATCAGCCCCAGCATTTT
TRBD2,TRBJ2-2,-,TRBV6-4,CASSPGTTPGELFF,TGTGCCAGCAGCCCCGGGACTACCCCCGGGGAGCTGTTTTTT
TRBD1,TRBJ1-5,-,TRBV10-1,CASSGPIADRGFQPQHF,TGCGCCAGCAGCGGACCTATCGCGGACAGGGGGTTTCAGCCCCAGCATTTT
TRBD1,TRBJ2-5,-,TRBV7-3,CASSPQGAGETQYF,TGTGCCAGCAGCCCACAGGGGGCAGGGGAGACCCAGTACTTC
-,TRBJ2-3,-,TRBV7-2,CASSFSTTSTDTQYF,TGTGCCAGCAGCTTTAGCACCACTTCCACAGATACGCAGTATTTT
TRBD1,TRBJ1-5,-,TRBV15,CATSRDRQGDNQPQHF,TGTGCCACCAGCAGGGATCGACAGGGCGACAATCAGCCCCAGCATTTT
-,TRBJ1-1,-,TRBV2,CASSEWAGLLYAEAFF,TGTGCCAGCAGTGAATGGGCAGGCCTTCTTTACGCTGAAGCTTTCTTT
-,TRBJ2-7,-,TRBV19,CASARSRQGRYEQYF,TGTGCCAGTGCCCGGTCTAGGCAGGGACGCTACGAGCAGTACTTC
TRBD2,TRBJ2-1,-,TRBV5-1,CASSSRIAGVNLYNEQFF,TGCGCCAGCAGCTCCCGTATTGCGGGAGTCAACCTCTACAATGAGCAGTTCTTC
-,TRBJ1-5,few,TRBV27,CASSPWGGGEPQHF,TGTGCCAGCAGCCCCTGGGGGGGCGGGGAGCCCCAGCATTTT
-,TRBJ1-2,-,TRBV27,CASSLREGYGYTF,TGTGCCAGCAGTTTAAGGGAAGGATATGGCTACACCTTC
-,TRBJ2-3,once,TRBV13,CASSNKGRGDTQYF,TGTGCCAGCAGCAACAAAGGGAGGGGGGATACGCAGTATTTT
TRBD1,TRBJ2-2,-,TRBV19,CASGQGGTGELFF,TGTGCCAGCGGACAGGGGGGCACCGGGGAGCTGTTTTTT
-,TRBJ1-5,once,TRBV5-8,CASSLAGGGNQPQHF,TGTGCCAGCAGCTTGGCCGGGGGAGGCAATCAGCCCCAGCATTTT
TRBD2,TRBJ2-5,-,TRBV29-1,CSVDGRAGETQYF,TGCAGCGTTGACGGGAGGGCCGGGGAGACCCAGTACTTC
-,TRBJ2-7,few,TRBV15,CATSRAGSSYEQYF,TGTGCCACCAGCAGAGCAGGGAGCTCCTACGAGCAGTACTTC
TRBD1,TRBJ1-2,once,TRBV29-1,CSVLPRQGPRYYGYTF,TGCAGCGTCCTACCGAGACAGGGACCAAGATACTATGGCTACACCTTC
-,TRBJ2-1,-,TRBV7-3,CASSPDSPSSYNEQFF,TGTGCCAGCAGCCCGGACTCGCCCAGCTCCTACAATGAGCAGTTCTTC
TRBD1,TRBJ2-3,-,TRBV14,CASSQLGQPSTDTQYF,TGTGCCAGCAGCCAGCTGGGACAGCCCAGCACAGATACGCAGTATTTT
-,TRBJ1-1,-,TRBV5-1,CASSLEGSPGREAFF,TGCGCCAGCAGCTTGGAGGGATCTCCAGGAAGAGAAGCTTTCTTT
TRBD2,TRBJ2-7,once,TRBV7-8,CASSASGRPEGGYEQYF,TGTGCCAGCAGCGCTAGCGGGAGGCCAGAAGGGGGCTACGAGCAGTACTTC
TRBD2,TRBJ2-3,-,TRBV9,CASSKTSGRGGDTQYF,TGTGCCAGCAGTAAGACTAGCGGGAGGGGTGGTGATACGCAGTATTTT
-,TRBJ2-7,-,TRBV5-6,CASSLLTSGDSYEQYF,TGTGCCAGCAGCTTGTTGACGTCGGGCGATTCCTACGAGCAGTACTTC
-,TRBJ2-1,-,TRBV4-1,CASSQEASSQLVRYFEQFF,TGCGCCAGCAGCCAAGAAGCTAGCTCACAGCTAGTTCGGTATTTTGAGCAGTTCTTC
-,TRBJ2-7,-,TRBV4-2,CASSQESQGYEQYF,TGTGCCAGCAGCCAAGAGTCGCAGGGCTACGAGCAGTACTTC
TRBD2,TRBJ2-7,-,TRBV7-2,CASSLGSGGGNYEQYF,TGTGCCAGCAGCTTAGGGTCGGGCGGGGGGAACTACGAGCAGTACTTC
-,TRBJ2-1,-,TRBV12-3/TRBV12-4,CASTKSGNEQFF,TGTGCCAGCACCAAAAGTGGTAATGAGCAGTTCTTC
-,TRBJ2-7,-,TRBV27,CASSLFTPGSAATYSYEQYF,TGTGCCAGCAGTTTATTTACTCCGGGTAGCGCAGCGACTTACTCCTACGAGCAGTACTTC
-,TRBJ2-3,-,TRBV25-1,CASSDNYNVDTQYF,TGTGCCAGCAGTGACAATTATAACGTGGATACGCAGTATTTT
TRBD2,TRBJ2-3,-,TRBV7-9,CASSPRGGTDTQYF,TGTGCCAGCAGCCCCCGGGGGGGCACAGATACGCAGTATTTT
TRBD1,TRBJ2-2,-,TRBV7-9,CASSLADRGRPDGELFF,TGTGCCAGCAGCTTAGCCGACAGGGGGCGTCCGGACGGGGAGCTGTTTTTT
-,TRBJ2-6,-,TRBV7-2,CASTSGANVLTF,TGTGCCAGCACCTCTGGGGCCAACGTCCTGACTTTC
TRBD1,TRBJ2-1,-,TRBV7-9,CASSTQGVGNEQFF,TGTGCCAGCAGCACCCAGGGGGTGGGCAATGAGCAGTTCTTC
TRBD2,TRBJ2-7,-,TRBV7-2,CASGPGGSSYEQYF,TGTGCCAGCGGTCCGGGAGGGAGCTCCTACGAGCAGTACTTC
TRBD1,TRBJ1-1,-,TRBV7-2,CASSRDRGQNTEAFF,TGTGCCAGCAGCAGGGACAGGGGGCAAAACACTGAAGCTTTCTTT
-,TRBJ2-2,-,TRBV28,CASGRISGLGGELFF,TGTGCCAGCGGAAGAATTTCAGGGTTAGGCGGGGAGCTGTTTTTT
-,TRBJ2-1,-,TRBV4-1,CASSQVGREQFF,TGCGCCAGCAGCCAAGTAGGCCGTGAGCAGTTCTTC
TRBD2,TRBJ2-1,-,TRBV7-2,CASSLGVTSGRAQVNEQFF,TGTGCCAGCAGCTTAGGGGTCACGAGCGGGAGGGCCCAGGTCAATGAGCAGTTCTTC
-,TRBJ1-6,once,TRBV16,CASSQGVRHSPLHF,TGTGCCAGCAGCCAAGGGGTCAGGCATTCACCCCTCCACTTT
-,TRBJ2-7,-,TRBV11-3,CASSLAFGAEQYF,TGTGCCAGCAGCTTAGCTTTCGGCGCCGAGCAGTACTTC
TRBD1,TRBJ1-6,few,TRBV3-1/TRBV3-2,CASSQEIGTGNSPLHF,TGTGCCAGCAGCCAAGAAATTGGGACAGGCAATTCACCCCTCCACTTT
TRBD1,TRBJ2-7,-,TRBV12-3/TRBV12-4,CASRGDRGYEQYF,TGTGCCAGCAGAGGGGACAGGGGCTACGAGCAGTACTTC
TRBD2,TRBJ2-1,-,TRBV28,CASRPTWTSGVTSPWDNEQFF,TGTGCCAGCAGACCCACCTGGACTAGCGGGGTTACATCCCCTTGGGACAATGAGCAGTTCTTC
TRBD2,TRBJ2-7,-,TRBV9,CASSAGLAGAREQYF,TGTGCCAGCAGCGCAGGACTAGCGGGAGCTCGAGAGCAGTACTTC
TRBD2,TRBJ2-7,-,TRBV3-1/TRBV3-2,CASGSSGSNRYEQYF,TGTGCCAGCGGCTCCAGCGGGAGTAATAGGTACGAGCAGTACTTC
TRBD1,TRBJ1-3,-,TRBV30,CAWSSNRGTGAGNTIYF,TGTGCCTGGAGTTCGAACAGGGGGACAGGGGCTGGAAACACCATATATTTT
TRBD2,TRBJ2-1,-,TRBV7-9,CASSFGLAGEQFF,TGTGCCAGCAGCTTCGGACTAGCGGGCGAGCAGTTCTTC
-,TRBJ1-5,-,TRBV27,CASSPPPGGMNQPQHF,TGTGCCAGCAGCCCCCCACCCGGGGGGATGAATCAGCCCCAGCATTTT
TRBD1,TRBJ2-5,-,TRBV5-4,CASSEGQGRETQYF,TGTGCCAGCAGCGAAGGACAGGGCAGAGAGACCCAGTACTTC
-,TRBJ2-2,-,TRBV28,CASTVTGELFF,TGTGCCAGCACCGTCACCGGGGAGCTGTTTTTT
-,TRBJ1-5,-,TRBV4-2,CASSQEIGHSNQPQHF,TGTGCCAGCAGCCAAGAGATCGGCCATAGCAATCAGCCCCAGCATTTT
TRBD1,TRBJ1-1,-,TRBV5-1,CASSFTGQGNTEAFF,TGCGCCAGCAGCTTCACGGGACAGGGGAACACTGAAGCTTTCTTT
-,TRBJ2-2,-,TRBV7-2,CASSLGLNTGELFF,TGTGCCAGCAGCTTAGGGCTGAACACCGGGGAGCTGTTTTTT
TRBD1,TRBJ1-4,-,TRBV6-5,CASRPYPGQPEKLFF,TGTGCCAGCAGACCGTACCCGGGACAGCCTGAAAAACTGTTTTTT
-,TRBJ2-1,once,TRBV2,CASSLTGEAQFF,TGTGCCAGCAGCCTTACGGGGGAGGCGCAGTTCTTC
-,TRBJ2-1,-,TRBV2,CASSVQWDEQFF,TGTGCCAGCAGCGTACAGTGGGATGAGCAGTTCTTC
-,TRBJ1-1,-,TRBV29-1,CSVRTGNTEAFF,TGCAGCGTGAGGACGGGGAACACTGAAGCTTTCTTT
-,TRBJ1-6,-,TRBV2,CASSEIRGSPLHF,TGTGCCAGCAGCGAGATCCGAGGGTCACCCCTCCACTTT
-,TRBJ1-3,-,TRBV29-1,CSGSSSGNTIYF,TGCAGCGGATCGAGCTCAGGAAACACCATATATTTT